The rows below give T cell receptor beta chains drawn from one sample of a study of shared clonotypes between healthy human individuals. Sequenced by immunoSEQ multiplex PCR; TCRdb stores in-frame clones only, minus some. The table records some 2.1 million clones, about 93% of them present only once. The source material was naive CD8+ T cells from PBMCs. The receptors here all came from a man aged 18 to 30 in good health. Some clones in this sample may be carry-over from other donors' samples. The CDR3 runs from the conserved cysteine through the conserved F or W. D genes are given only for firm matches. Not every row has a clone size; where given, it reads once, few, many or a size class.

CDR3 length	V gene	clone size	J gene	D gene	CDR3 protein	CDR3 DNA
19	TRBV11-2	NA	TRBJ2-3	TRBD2	CASSLDPHGLAGGADTQYF	TGTGCCAGCAGCTTAGACCCCCACGGACTAGCGGGAGGTGCAGATACGCAGTATTTT
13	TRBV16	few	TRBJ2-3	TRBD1	CASSPFRDRGQYF	TGTGCCAGCAGCCCATTCCGGGACAGGGGGCAGTATTTT
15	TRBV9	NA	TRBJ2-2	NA	CASSTRSGYGGELFF	TGTGCCAGCAGCACCCGGAGCGGTTACGGCGGGGAGCTGTTTTTT
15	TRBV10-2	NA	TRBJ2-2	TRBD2	CASSELAGVSGELFF	TGCGCCAGCAGTGAGTTAGCGGGAGTCAGCGGGGAGCTGTTTTTT
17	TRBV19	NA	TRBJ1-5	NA	CASSTPRGGAKDQPQHF	TGTGCCAGTAGTACCCCGCGCGGGGGGGCTAAGGATCAGCCCCAGCATTTT
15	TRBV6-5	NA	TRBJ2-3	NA	CASSSRGPSTDTQYF	TGTGCCAGCAGTTCCCGCGGGCCGTCCACAGATACGCAGTATTTT
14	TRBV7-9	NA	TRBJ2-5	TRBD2	CASGPREGAETQYF	TGTGCCAGCGGTCCCCGGGAGGGAGCAGAGACCCAGTACTTC
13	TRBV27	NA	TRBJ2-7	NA	CASSLSGRYEQYF	TGTGCCAGCAGTTTATCCGGCCGGTACGAGCAGTACTTC
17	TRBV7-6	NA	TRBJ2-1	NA	CASSLESQRSSYNEQFF	TGTGCCAGCAGCTTAGAATCCCAGCGGAGCTCCTACAATGAGCAGTTCTTC
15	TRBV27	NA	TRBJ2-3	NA	CASSFSRPRGDTQYF	TGTGCCAGCAGTTTTTCACGGCCGCGGGGAGATACGCAGTATTTT
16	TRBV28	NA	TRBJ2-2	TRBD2	CASSNSGSLRTGELFF	TGTGCCAGCAGCAATAGCGGGAGTCTGAGGACCGGGGAGCTGTTTTTT
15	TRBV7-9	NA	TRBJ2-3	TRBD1	CASSPASDRPHTQYF	TGTGCCAGCAGCCCAGCGTCGGACAGGCCCCATACGCAGTATTTT
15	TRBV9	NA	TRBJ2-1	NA	CASSGSGNPRGEQFF	TGTGCCAGCAGCGGAAGCGGAAACCCCCGAGGCGAGCAGTTCTTC
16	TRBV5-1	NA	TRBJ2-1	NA	CASQLGTAGPVREQFF	TGCGCCAGCCAGCTTGGGACAGCGGGGCCCGTTCGGGAGCAGTTCTTC
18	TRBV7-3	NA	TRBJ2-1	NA	CASSRTGGSPGASNEQFF	TGTGCCAGCAGCCGTACCGGAGGCAGTCCGGGAGCTTCCAATGAGCAGTTCTTC
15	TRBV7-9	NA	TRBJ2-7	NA	CASSIDSFLAYEQYF	TGTGCCAGCAGCATAGACTCCTTCTTGGCCTACGAGCAGTACTTC
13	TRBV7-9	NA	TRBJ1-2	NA	CASSLVQGKSYTF	TGTGCCAGCAGCTTAGTCCAGGGAAAGAGTTACACCTTC
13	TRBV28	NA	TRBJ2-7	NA	CAGSGDRSYEQYF	TGTGCCGGCAGTGGGGACCGTTCCTACGAGCAGTACTTC
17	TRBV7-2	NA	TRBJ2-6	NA	CASSLVTGASGANVLTF	TGTGCCAGCAGCTTAGTGACTGGAGCCTCTGGGGCCAACGTCCTGACTTTC
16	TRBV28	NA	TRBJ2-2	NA	CASSQSRGLNTGELFF	TGTGCCAGCAGCCAGTCACGGGGTCTCAACACCGGGGAGCTGTTTTTT
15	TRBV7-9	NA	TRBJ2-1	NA	CASSPRDHLYNEQFF	TGTGCCAGCAGCCCCCGGGACCACCTGTACAATGAGCAGTTCTTC
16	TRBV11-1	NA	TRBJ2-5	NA	CASSLEEGTRKETQYF	TGTGCCAGCAGCTTAGAGGAGGGGACCCGCAAGGAGACCCAGTACTTC
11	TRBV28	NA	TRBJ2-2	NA	CASSRTGELFF	TGTGCCAGCAGCCGCACCGGGGAGCTGTTTTTT
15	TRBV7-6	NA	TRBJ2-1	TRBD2	CASSPAGPSYNEQFF	TGTGCCAGCAGCCCAGCGGGACCATCCTACAATGAGCAGTTCTTC
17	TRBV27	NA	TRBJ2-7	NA	CASTPRPMGGPSYEQYF	TGTGCCAGCACCCCCCGCCCCATGGGGGGCCCCTCCTACGAGCAGTACTTC
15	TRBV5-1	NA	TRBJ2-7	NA	CASSFLPGRNYEQYF	TGCGCCAGCAGCTTTCTACCGGGACGGAACTACGAGCAGTACTTC